This T cell receptor (beta chain) emerged from a study of T-cell memory formation after mild COVID-19. Germline values: CDR1 DFQATT, CDR2 SNEGSKA (reference sequence). The CDR3 consists of 14 residues. V lost 3 bases and J 5 bases, leaving 14 bases between the germline ends. With constant-segment primers, 5'RACE yielded cDNA libraries of TCR alpha and TCR beta that carried sample barcodes and UMIs. A single record per CDR3 protein comes from TCRdb applying MiXCR to the 5' RACE reads. This repertoire shows hundreds of thousands of distinct CDR3 sequences, 17% found once; its top ten account for approximately 8.1%.

What was sequenced was PBMCs or a T cell subset sorted from them (not recorded which). The chain recombines TRBV20-1 with TRBJ2-1; D is possibly TRBD2 (6 bases). This sequence originates from an adult woman who had mild COVID-19 (a few samples of this study predate the infection). Cell type and time point are not known. Here the CDR3 DNA reads TGCAGTGCTAGCGGGAGACCTCCTAACAATGAGCAGTTCTTC. This gives the protein CSASGRPPNNEQFF.